The 27 T cell receptor beta chains given below trace back to one sample, sequenced in a study of T cell responses to AZD1222 COVID-19 vaccine. Assay used: immunoSEQ multiplex PCR; TCRdb lists only in-frame clones, some missing. The repertoire includes 100,000 to 150,000 clones, 91% of them detected once, and 1.5% to 2% sits in the top ten. The starting material was peripheral blood, obtained 28 days after the second AZD1222 dose. The source of these receptors is an adult who received the AZD1222 COVID-19 vaccine.

The chain couples TRBV6-1 to TRBJ1-2, with D unresolved. Germline CDR1 is MNHNS and CDR2 is SASEGT. The CDR3 spans 14 residues. V lost 0 bases, J lost 0 bases, and 5 bases lay in between. CDR3 protein: CASSEAKANYGYTF. In DNA, the CDR3 is TGTGCCAGCAGTGAAGCCAAGGCTAACTATGGCTACACCTTC.

CDR3 sequence reads: CASSVESWGNSPLHF. In DNA, the CDR3 is TGTGCCAGCAGCGTAGAGAGCTGGGGGAATTCACCCCTCCACTTT. This sequence joins TRBV9 and TRBJ1-6, with D possibly being TRBD1 (5 bases). This CDR3 contains 15 residues. The V gene's germline CDR1 is SGDLS and CDR2 YYNGEE. Deletions cut 0 bases from V and 7 bases from J, with 11 bases between. Using reference TRBV9 and TRBJ1-6 for the parts outside the CDR3, the full variable domain is DSGVTQTPKHLITATGQRVTLRCSPRSGDLSVYWYQQSLDQGLQFLIQYYNGEERAKGNILERFSAQQFPDLHSELNLSSLELGDSALYFCASSVESWGNSPLHFGNGTRLTVT.

The chain links TRBV27 to TRBJ1-1; D may be TRBD1 (5 bases). Germline values: CDR1 MNHEY, CDR2 SMNVEV (reference sequence). The germline V and J ends were trimmed by 6 bases and 0 bases, with 8 bases remaining between them. The CDR3 loop spans 13 amino acids. DNA of the CDR3: TGTGCCAGCAGGGTGGGGGTGAACACTGAAGCTTTCTTT. Its translation is CASRVGVNTEAFF.

The chain couples TRBV21-1 to TRBJ1-1. TRBV21-1 is classified as a pseudogene. The CDR3 extends over 11 amino acids. The CDR3 DNA follows: TGTGCCAGCAGCAACCGACCTGAAGCTTTCTTT. Translating it yields CASSNRPEAFF.

Only a few counts were recorded for this clone. The chain recombines TRBV4-1 with TRBJ2-7; no reliable D call. The germline V and J ends were trimmed by 0 bases and 13 bases, with 22 bases remaining between them. Germline V gene data show CDR1 as MGHRA and CDR2 as YSYEKL. The length of the CDR3 is 15 residues. CDR3 residues: CASSQDPSRSRERYF. CDR3 DNA: TGCGCCAGCAGCCAAGATCCCTCCCGATCCCGTGAGCGATACTTC.

The chain employs TRBV30 and TRBJ1-1; 7 positions match TRBD1. V gave up 3 bases and J gave up 3 bases; unmatched junction bases: 10. The CDR3 is 15 residues long. Germline V gene lookup returns CDR1 GTSNPN and CDR2 SVGIG (reference sequence). This chain's CDR3 is CAWRQYRGLDTEAFF. DNA for the CDR3: TGTGCCTGGAGGCAATACAGGGGATTGGACACTGAAGCTTTCTTT.

This chain connects TRBV7-9 to TRBJ1-4; D possibly corresponds to TRBD1 (5 bases). Germline V gene data show CDR1 as SEHNR and CDR2 as FQNEAQ (reference sequence). The ends were cut back, 1 base at V and 7 bases at J, with 10 bases in the middle. This CDR3 is 14 amino acids long. CDR3 residues: CASSLGGTGEKLFF. The DNA of the CDR3 is TGTGCCAGCAGCTTAGGGGGGACTGGTGAAAAACTGTTTTTT.

J is TRBJ2-1 and V is TRBV10-3; a weak D match, TRBD2 (6 bases). CDR3 length: 17 residues. The ends were cut back, 6 bases at V and 0 bases at J, with 18 bases in the middle. Germline V lookup: CDR1 ENHRY, CDR2 SYGVKD. The CDR3 DNA reads as TGTGCCATCAGGGACAACGGGAGAACAGGCTCCTACAATGAGCAGTTCTTC. The encoded protein is CAIRDNGRTGSYNEQFF.

The rearrangement uses TRBV7-9 and TRBJ2-2; the D gene is possibly TRBD2 (5 bases). V dropped 1 base and J dropped 1 base, with 7 bases sitting between them. The CDR3 consists of 15 residues. Looked up from germline, CDR1 is SEHNR and CDR2 is FQNEAQ (reference sequence). The CDR3, as DNA: TGTGCCAGCAGCTTAGGGGCGGGGAACACCGGGGAGCTGTTTTTT. Residues: CASSLGAGNTGELFF.

There are a few counts of this clone. This chain uses TRBV2 with TRBJ1-1; tentatively, D is TRBD1 (6 bases). The CDR3 length is 13 residues. Germline V gene data show CDR1 as SNHLY and CDR2 as FYNNEI. Trimming stripped 4 bases from V and 5 bases from J, with 11 bases between. The CDR3 region is CASSVETGTEAFF. DNA of the CDR3: TGTGCCAGCAGTGTGGAAACAGGGACTGAAGCTTTCTTT.

V usage is TRBV5-5 and J usage is TRBJ1-5; a possible D gene is TRBD1 (5 bases). Per the germline V gene, CDR1 is SGHKS and CDR2 is YYEKEE (reference sequence). V lost 1 base and J 4 bases, leaving 12 bases between the germline ends. This CDR3 is 15 amino acids long. CDR3: CASSLTGEGNQPQHF. The CDR3 DNA reads TGTGCCAGCAGCTTGACGGGGGAGGGAAATCAGCCCCAGCATTTT.

The gene calls are TRBV5-1 and TRBJ1-1, with a tentative D call TRBD1 (6 bases). V was trimmed by 4 bases and J by 0 bases, leaving 10 bases between them. The germline V gene encodes CDR1 SGHRS and CDR2 YFSETQ. The CDR3 totals 14 residues. The CDR3 sequence is CASSRRTVNTEAFF. CDR3 in DNA: TGCGCCAGCAGCCGTCGGACAGTGAACACTGAAGCTTTCTTT.

The chain links TRBV5-6 to TRBJ1-2, with D possibly matching TRBD1 (5 bases). The V end lost 3 bases, the J end lost 3 bases, and 18 bases lay between the germline ends. The CDR3 covers 16 residues. Germline V gives CDR1 SGHDT, CDR2 YYEEEE. CDR3 loop: CASSSLSTDIYYGYTF. The CDR3 coding sequence is TGTGCCAGCAGCTCACTTTCGACAGATATTTACTATGGCTACACCTTC.

The V and J genes are TRBV19 and TRBJ1-5, with TRBD1 matching 7 bases. The germline V gene has CDR1 LNHDA and CDR2 SQIVND (reference sequence). There are 17 residues in the CDR3. V was pared by 5 bases and J by 0 bases, with 10 bases of the junction left unmatched. CDR3 region: CASSAMGQSISNQPQHF. As DNA, the CDR3 is TGTGCCAGTAGTGCAATGGGACAGTCAATTAGCAATCAGCCCCAGCATTTT.

The rearrangement links TRBV10-3 to TRBJ2-3; 9 positions match TRBD1. V gave up 3 bases and J gave up 4 bases; unmatched junction bases: 5. This CDR3 contains 15 residues. Germline V gene lookup returns CDR1 ENHRY and CDR2 SYGVKD. The CDR3 spells CAISEGTGYSDTQYF. The CDR3 DNA reads TGTGCCATCAGTGAAGGGACAGGGTATTCAGATACGCAGTATTTT.

This chain uses TRBV2 with TRBJ1-5, with D uncertain. There are 14 residues in the CDR3. V was cut by 6 bases and J by 6 bases, with 15 bases left in between. CDR1 and CDR2 (germline): SNHLY, FYNNEI. Here the CDR3 reads CASRGGFEGQPQHF. In DNA, the CDR3 is TGTGCCAGCAGGGGCGGGTTTGAGGGTCAGCCCCAGCATTTT.

The gene calls are TRBV6-2 or TRBV6-3 and TRBJ1-2; D remains ambiguous. Per the germline V gene, CDR1 is MNHEY and CDR2 is SVGEGT. Between the trimmed V and J ends, which lost 5 bases and 5 bases, there was a span of 21 bases. The CDR3 is made up of 16 amino acids. CDR3 loop: CASSPGADKGWYGYTF. The DNA of the CDR3 is TGTGCCAGCAGTCCCGGCGCCGACAAAGGCTGGTATGGCTACACCTTC.

In this sample, this clone turned up once. The chain couples TRBV11-3 to TRBJ2-2; a possible D gene is TRBD2 (5 bases). The CDR3 contains 15 residues. Per germline, CDR1 SGHNT and CDR2 YENEEA. Trimming took off 5 bases at V and 2 bases at J, with 12 bases between the two ends. The CDR3: CASSPSGRNTGELFF. The CDR3 DNA reads TGTGCCAGCAGCCCGAGTGGGAGAAACACCGGGGAGCTGTTTTTT.

The rearrangement joins TRBV19 to TRBJ2-1; TRBD2 might be the D (5 bases). The CDR3 spans 15 residues. Germline values: CDR1 LNHDA, CDR2 SQIVND (reference sequence). Trimming shortened V by 3 bases and J by 3 bases, and 12 bases separated the two germline ends. DNA of the CDR3: TGTGCCAGTAGTATTCAGCTAGCTAACTACAATGAGCAGTTCTTC. Translating gives CASSIQLANYNEQFF.

The chain has TRBV12-3 or TRBV12-4 and TRBJ1-2; D perhaps matches TRBD1 (5 bases). This CDR3 spans 12 amino acids. V was clipped by 4 bases and J by 8 bases, with 11 bases between them. CDR3 loop: CASSWVGGGYTF. CDR3 nucleotides: TGTGCCAGCAGTTGGGTGGGGGGAGGCTACACCTTC.

J is TRBJ2-2 and V is TRBV10-2; D gene ambiguous. The germline gives CDR1 WSHSY, CDR2 SAAADI. V dropped 4 bases and J dropped 6 bases, with 9 bases sitting between them. The CDR3 length is 13 residues. As DNA, the CDR3 is TGCGCCAGCAGTGTCGGGTGGTCCGGGGAGCTGTTTTTT. Translating it yields CASSVGWSGELFF.

The genes are TRBV5-4 and TRBJ2-7; 8 nucleotides agree with TRBD1. Germline CDR1 reads SGHNT; CDR2 reads YYREEE (reference sequence). The CDR3 length is 16 residues. Trimming removed 4 bases from V and 0 bases from J; junction bases left unmatched: 9. CDR3 region: CASSLTRTGSSYEQYV. CDR3 in DNA: TGTGCCAGCAGCCTAACCCGGACAGGGAGCTCCTACGAGCAGTACGTC.

This chain joins TRBV7-2 and TRBJ2-2, with 8 positions matching TRBD1. Germline lookup yields CDR1 SGHTA and CDR2 FQGNSA. The CDR3 is 16 amino acids. V lost 3 bases, J lost 2 bases, and 5 bases stayed unmatched. The CDR3 sequence is CASSFQGQGNTGELFF. CDR3 in DNA: TGTGCCAGCAGCTTCCAAGGACAGGGTAACACCGGGGAGCTGTTTTTT. The full variable domain, with the rest looked up from reference TRBV7-2 and TRBJ2-2, is GAGVSQSPSNKVTEKGKDVELRCDPISGHTALYWYRQSLGQGLEFLIYFQGNSAPDKSGLPSDRFSAERTGGSVSTLTIQRTQQEDSAVYLCASSFQGQGNTGELFFGEGSRLTVL.

This rearrangement joins TRBV10-1 to TRBJ2-7, with 7 bases that match TRBD2. Germline loops: CDR1 WNHNN, CDR2 SYGVQD (reference sequence). V shed 2 bases and J 6 bases; nucleotides not matched to a gene: 13. This CDR3 region has 16 residues. The CDR3 bases are TGCGCCAGCAGTGAGGGGGGGGGACTCCTGGACCGCGAGCAGTACGTC. Protein product: CASSEGGGLLDREQYV.

V gene TRBV18 combines with J gene TRBJ1-2; D is unresolved. Germline CDR1 and CDR2: KGHSH and LQKENI. Trimming took off 3 bases at V and 5 bases at J, with 10 bases between the two ends. CDR3 size: 13 residues. CDR3 sequence reads: CASSPIVEYGYTF. The CDR3 DNA reads as TGTGCCAGCTCACCGATCGTAGAGTATGGCTACACCTTC.

A word on this clone: Relative to the germline gene, one junction end is altered; a read error may explain this. The gene calls are TRBV4-1 and TRBJ1-2; D gene uncertain. This CDR3 has 16 amino acids. Per the germline V gene, CDR1 is MGHRA and CDR2 is YSYEKL. As DNA, the CDR3 is TGCGCCAGCAGTCAAGATCCGGCACCGGCTAACTATGGCTACACCTTC. Protein product: CASSQDPAPANYGYTF.

The V gene is TRBV27, the J gene TRBJ1-6; D gene ambiguous. V shed 5 bases and J shed 9 bases, with 11 bases lying between them. Germline CDR1 is MNHEY and CDR2 is SMNVEV (reference sequence). The length of the CDR3 is 13 residues. The CDR3 loop is CASSPQTGSPLHF. Here the CDR3 DNA reads TGTGCCAGCAGTCCTCAGACTGGTTCACCCCTCCACTTT.